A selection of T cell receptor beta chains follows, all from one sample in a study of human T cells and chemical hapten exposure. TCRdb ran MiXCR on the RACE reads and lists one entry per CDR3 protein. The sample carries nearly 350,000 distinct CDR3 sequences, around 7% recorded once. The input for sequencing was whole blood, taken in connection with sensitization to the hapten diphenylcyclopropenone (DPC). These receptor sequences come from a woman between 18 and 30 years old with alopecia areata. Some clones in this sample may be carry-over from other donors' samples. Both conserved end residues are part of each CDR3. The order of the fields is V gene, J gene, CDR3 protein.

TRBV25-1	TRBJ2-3	CASSEGGRSTDMQYF
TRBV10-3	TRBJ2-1	CAISGSQDFGEQFF
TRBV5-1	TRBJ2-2	CASAKDTGYTGELFF
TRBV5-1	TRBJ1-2	CASSLEAGSNYGYTF
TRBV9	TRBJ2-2	CASSVALAGNTGELFF
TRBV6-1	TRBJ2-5	CASSEDRTAQYF
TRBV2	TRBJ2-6	CASSSSVSGANVLTF
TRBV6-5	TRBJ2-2	CASRRGQGATGELFF
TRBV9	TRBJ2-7	CASSPRGGVGYEQYF
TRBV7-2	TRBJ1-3	CASSGRTGEGTIYF
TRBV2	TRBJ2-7	CASSIGRDKYEQYF
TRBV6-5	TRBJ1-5	CASSPGAQGNQPQHF
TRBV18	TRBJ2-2	CASSPRNRDRDTGELFF
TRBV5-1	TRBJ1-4	CASSRISSGVATNEKLFF
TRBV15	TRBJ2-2	CATSRPGTSGGAVTGELFF
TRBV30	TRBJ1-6	CAWSVEQERWATPLHF
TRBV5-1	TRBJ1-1	CASSLGSRGLNTEAFF
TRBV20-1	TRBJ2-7	CSASRGQGALLEQYF
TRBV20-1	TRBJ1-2	CSDRLIGNSLYGYTF
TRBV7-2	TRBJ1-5	CASSGQSNSNQPQHF
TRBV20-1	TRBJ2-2	CSARDRSATGELFF
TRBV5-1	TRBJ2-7	CASQVGRGAYEQYF
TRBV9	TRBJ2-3	CASSVAIGADTQYF
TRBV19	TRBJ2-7	CASSIGGYNSYEQYF
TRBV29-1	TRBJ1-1	CSVAGTGSSAEAFF
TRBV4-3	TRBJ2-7	CASSQGPGAGAYEQYF
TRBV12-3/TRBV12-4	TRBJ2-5	CASSLRTGDGETQYF
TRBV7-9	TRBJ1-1	CASREMNTEAFF
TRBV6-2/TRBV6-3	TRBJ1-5	CASSPLSVNQPQHF
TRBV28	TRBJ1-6	CASSQGISYNSPLHF
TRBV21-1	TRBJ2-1	CASSKRWSCQSSYNEQFF
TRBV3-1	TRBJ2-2	CASSQRTNTGELFF
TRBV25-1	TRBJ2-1	CASSATDLSYNEQFF
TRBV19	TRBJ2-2	CASSRPGQGAKWTGELFF
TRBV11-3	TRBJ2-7	CASSLGQATFYEQYF
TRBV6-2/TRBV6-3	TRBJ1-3	CASSDSFAVGNTIYF
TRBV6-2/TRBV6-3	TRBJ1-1	CASIKGTGTEAFF
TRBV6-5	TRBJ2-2	CASTIGGQGNTGELFF
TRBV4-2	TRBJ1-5	CASSQDSGRNQPQHF
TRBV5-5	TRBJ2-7	CASSSPGTEYEQYF
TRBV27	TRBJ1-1	CASSLDGSNTEAFF
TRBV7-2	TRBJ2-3	CASSFQTGDRGTDTQYF
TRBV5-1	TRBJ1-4	CASSLTGSGNEKLFF
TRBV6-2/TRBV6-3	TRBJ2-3	CASSYRRGPTDTQYF
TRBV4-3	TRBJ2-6	CASSQVAGSGANVLTF
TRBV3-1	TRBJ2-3	CASSQDPGRGTDTQYF